Below, 9 T cell receptor beta chains from the same sample are listed, as sequenced in a study of shared T cell receptors in the human thymus. Profiling relied on immunoSEQ multiplex PCR, and the TCRdb table lists in-frame clones only, not all of them. The sample consists of about 500,000 clones, about four fifths of them appearing once. These same records also appear under a second study, on human thymus T cells.

The source material was thymocytes. The receptors shown here come from a boy in the first two years of life with a congenital heart defect.

This chain's CDR3 is CASSESASGYSYEQYF. In nucleotides, the CDR3 is TGCGCCAGCAGTGAGTCCGCTAGCGGGTACTCCTACGAGCAGTACTTC. The chain is built from TRBV10-2 and TRBJ2-7; 8 nucleotides agree with TRBD2. The CDR3 is 16 residues long. Germline-derived CDR1 and CDR2 are WSHSY and SAAADI. Unmatched junction bases numbered 4, after V lost 0 bases and J lost 0 bases.

This clone was picked up a small number of times. This chain connects TRBV27 to TRBJ1-5, with D maybe TRBD1 (6 bases). The CDR3 runs to 18 residues. Germline values: CDR1 MNHEY, CDR2 SMNVEV (reference sequence). Trimming stripped 5 bases from V and 2 bases from J, with 22 bases between. CDR3 nucleotides: TGTGCCAGCAGTCCCCATGGCTTGGGGGGGCGCGGCAATCAGCCCCAGCATTTT. It yields the protein CASSPHGLGGRGNQPQHF.

Written as DNA, the CDR3 is TGTGCCAGCAGCCAAGTCCATGGGGCTAGCGGGTCGCAAGAGACCCAGTACTTC. It codes for CASSQVHGASGSQETQYF. The V gene is TRBV14, the J gene TRBJ2-5; 8 bases are a match to TRBD2. CDR3 length: 18 residues. From germline, CDR1 is SGHDN and CDR2 FVKESK. J lost 2 bases, V lost 1 base, and 12 bases had no gene match.

This chain links TRBV4-1 with TRBJ2-5; maybe TRBD2 (6 bases). The V end lost 2 bases, the J end lost 9 bases, and 25 bases lay between the germline ends. The CDR3 totals 17 residues. Looked up from germline, CDR1 is MGHRA and CDR2 is YSYEKL. The CDR3 DNA follows: TGCGCCAGCAGCCAATCTCCCCCGGGAGCGGTTCTTGAGGCCCAGTACTTC. Its translation: CASSQSPPGAVLEAQYF.

In this sample, this clone turned up once. This chain uses TRBV14 with TRBJ2-7; 8 bases match TRBD1. The CDR3 spans 15 residues. J gave up 2 bases and V 4 bases, and 7 bases lay outside the gene matches. Germline assignment: CDR1 SGHDN and CDR2 FVKESK. This CDR3 reads CASSPVQGETYEQYF. CDR3 sequence (DNA): TGTGCCAGCAGCCCCGTACAGGGGGAAACCTACGAGCAGTACTTC.

This chain links TRBV28 with TRBJ1-4; D remains ambiguous. CDR1 MDHEN and CDR2 SYDVKM come from the germline V gene. This CDR3 contains 12 residues. The V gene lost 8 bases and the J gene lost 8 bases, with 12 bases spanning the gap. CDR3 region: CASYRSGEKLFF. In DNA form, the CDR3 reads TGTGCCAGCTACCGAAGCGGGGAAAAACTGTTTTTT.

This clone has a handful of counts. The chain is built from TRBV2 and TRBJ2-1; D is ambiguous. The germline CDR1 and CDR2 sequences are SNHLY and FYNNEI. CDR3 length: 11 amino acids. The ends were cut back, 8 bases at V and 9 bases at J, with 11 bases in the middle. CDR3 sequence: CASERFGEQFF. For the CDR3, the DNA is TGTGCCAGCGAGAGGTTCGGTGAGCAGTTCTTC.

V gene TRBV6-4 combines with J gene TRBJ2-1; 9 nucleotides align to TRBD2. Germline-derived CDR1 and CDR2 are MRHNA and SNTAGT. The CDR3 sequence is 15 residues long. The V and J ends lost 3 bases and 0 bases, in that order; junction bases with no gene match: 0. CDR3 sequence: CASSEAGGSYNEQFF. CDR3 nucleotide sequence: TGTGCCAGCAGTGAAGCGGGAGGCTCCTACAATGAGCAGTTCTTC.

The chain links TRBV25-1 to TRBJ2-3; 13 bases map to TRBD2. V lost 4 bases and J lost 1; bases outside the gene matches: 2. The CDR3 contains 16 residues. The germline CDR1 and CDR2 sequences are MGHDK and SYGVNS. The CDR3 here is CASSGGTSGGTDTQYF. For the CDR3, the DNA is TGTGCCAGCAGTGGAGGGACTAGCGGGGGCACAGATACGCAGTATTTT.